The present T cell receptor (beta chain) was sequenced within a study of human T cells and chemical hapten exposure. The CDR3 spans 15 residues. The germline V and J ends were trimmed by 4 bases and 0 bases, with 12 bases remaining between them. In germline, CDR1 is SGHDN, CDR2 FVKESK. Broader study findings: With regard to DPC sensitization, TCRs above 1 in 1000 frequency did not change.

Stated time point: healthy volunteer bleed at 6 weeks. The starting material, unfractionated whole blood, was used for total RNA extraction. In the source study's methods: The number of TCRs in each sample had a median of about 95,000 and spanned about 23,224 to 690,600. MiXCR, run by TCRdb on the RACE reads, gives a single entry per CDR3 protein. The V and J calls, along with clone size, are taken from TCRdb and not from the paper's own processing. In the table there are 65,000 to 80,000 distinct CDR3 sequences, around 8.7% of which are singletons. This clonotype has a handful of counts. Its matching antigen is unknown.

This sequence was found in a male donor in good health. Some clones in this sample may be carry-over from other donors' samples. Sequenced: whole blood. The chain employs TRBV14 and TRBJ1-1; a weak D match, TRBD1 (5 bases). CDR3 DNA: TGTGCCAGCAGCCCGAGGGAGGGGATGAACACTGAAGCTTTCTTT. It yields the protein CASSPREGMNTEAFF.